The rows below give T cell receptor beta chains drawn from one sample of a study of blood T cells in healthy people across ages. From the 5' RACE reads, TCRdb called clonotypes with MiXCR, one entry per CDR3 protein. The sample gives some 700,000 distinct CDR3 sequences, more than 40% of which show up once; 20% is in the top ten. Sequenced material: blood. These receptors were taken from a woman in her sixties or seventies in good health. The CDR3 runs from the conserved cysteine through the conserved F or W. A D gene is named only where the DNA matches it firmly. Clone size is shown for a subset of rows, as once, few, many or a class of expanded clone.

j_call | d_call | cdr3_length | v_call | clone_size | cdr3_aa | cdr3_nt
TRBJ2-5 | TRBD2 | 16 | TRBV12-3/TRBV12-4 | many | CASSFATSGGQETQYF | TGTGCCAGCAGTTTTGCAACTAGCGGGGGCCAAGAGACCCAGTACTTC
TRBJ2-7 | - | 14 | TRBV3-1 | - | CASSLTQGKGEQYF | TGTGCCAGCAGCCTAACTCAGGGGAAGGGCGAGCAGTACTTC
TRBJ2-1 | TRBD2 | 22 | TRBV27 | - | CASSLFAAQTSGKVSGYNEQFF | TGTGCCAGCAGTTTATTCGCGGCCCAGACTAGCGGGAAAGTCTCGGGATACAATGAGCAGTTCTTC
TRBJ2-3 | - | 15 | TRBV9 | - | CASSVVAISTDTQYF | TGTGCCAGCAGCGTAGTTGCGATTAGCACAGATACGCAGTATTTT
TRBJ2-5 | TRBD2 | 14 | TRBV6-5 | - | CASSTSGLGETQYF | TGTGCCAGCAGTACTAGCGGGCTTGGGGAGACCCAGTACTTC
TRBJ1-1 | - | 15 | TRBV20-1 | - | CSAYREGIMNTEAFF | TGCAGTGCATACAGGGAGGGGATAATGAACACTGAAGCTTTCTTT
TRBJ2-7 | - | 14 | TRBV3-1 | - | CASSQGPLAYEQYF | TGTGCCAGCAGCCAAGGTCCCCTAGCCTACGAGCAGTACTTC
TRBJ2-5 | - | 14 | TRBV11-1 | - | CASSLALAEETQYF | TGTGCCAGCAGCTTAGCGCTGGCAGAAGAGACCCAGTACTTC
TRBJ2-7 | - | 15 | TRBV7-2 | - | CASSLNRDWSYEQYF | TGTGCCAGCAGCTTGAACCGGGACTGGTCCTACGAGCAGTACTTC
TRBJ2-5 | - | 14 | TRBV6-2/TRBV6-3 | - | CASSSTNIVETQYF | TGTGCCAGCAGCAGCACGAACATAGTGGAGACCCAGTACTTC
TRBJ2-1 | - | 14 | TRBV11-3 | few | CASKIGGANNEQFF | TGTGCCAGCAAAATCGGCGGGGCGAACAATGAGCAGTTCTTC
TRBJ2-7 | TRBD2 | 15 | TRBV20-1 | - | CSARASGGLSYEQYF | TGCAGTGCTAGGGCCAGCGGGGGGCTGTCCTACGAGCAGTACTTC
TRBJ1-2 | TRBD1 | 12 | TRBV3-1 | few | CASTTGNYGYTF | TGTGCCAGCACGACAGGGAACTATGGCTACACCTTC
TRBJ2-3 | - | 14 | TRBV27 | few | CASSSTGYPDTQYF | TGTGCCAGCAGTTCGACAGGTTACCCAGATACGCAGTATTTT
TRBJ2-3 | - | 17 | TRBV5-1 | few | CASSLGSGGPSTDTQYF | TGCGCCAGCAGCTTGGGTTCTGGCGGGCCTAGCACAGATACGCAGTATTTT
TRBJ2-1 | - | 11 | TRBV20-1 | - | CSAFGNNEQFF | TGCAGTGCTTTCGGGAACAATGAGCAGTTCTTC
TRBJ2-1 | - | 13 | TRBV2 | many | CASSEAPDNEQFF | TGTGCCAGCAGTGAAGCACCGGACAATGAGCAGTTCTTC
TRBJ1-2 | - | 13 | TRBV29-1 | many | CSVDLGILYGYTF | TGCAGCGTTGATCTGGGGATCCTTTATGGCTACACCTTC
TRBJ2-5 | - | 15 | TRBV3-1 | - | CASSQGIQGRETQYF | TGTGCCAGCAGCCAAGGTATACAGGGTAGAGAGACCCAGTACTTC
TRBJ2-3 | TRBD2 | 18 | TRBV4-3 | many | CASSQDRLAGASTDTQYF | TGCGCCAGCAGCCAAGATCGACTAGCGGGCGCTAGCACAGATACGCAGTATTTT
TRBJ2-7 | - | 13 | TRBV18 | few | CASSPRDWGEQYF | TGTGCCAGCTCACCCAGGGACTGGGGCGAGCAGTACTTC
TRBJ2-1 | TRBD1 | 17 | TRBV24-1 | - | CATGDRSSRQGSNEQFF | TGCGCCACCGGTGATCGTTCGTCGAGACAGGGAAGCAATGAGCAGTTCTTC
TRBJ1-1 | - | 13 | TRBV27 | - | CASSPQSGTEAFF | TGTGCCAGCAGTCCTCAATCGGGGACTGAAGCTTTCTTT
TRBJ1-4 | - | 13 | TRBV12-3/TRBV12-4 | - | CASSTGLGEKLFF | TGTGCCAGCAGCACGGGACTTGGGGAAAAACTGTTTTTT
TRBJ2-3 | TRBD2 | 18 | TRBV28 | - | CASSLGARLARSTDTQYF | TGTGCCAGCAGTTTGGGAGCCAGACTAGCCCGTAGCACAGATACGCAGTATTTT
TRBJ2-7 | TRBD2 | 14 | TRBV12-3/TRBV12-4 | - | CASSFPGSGGEQYF | TGTGCCAGCAGTTTTCCTGGGAGCGGGGGCGAGCAGTACTTC
TRBJ2-7 | - | 12 | TRBV6-2/TRBV6-3 | - | CASKLEGNEQYF | TGTGCCAGCAAACTAGAGGGAAATGAGCAGTACTTC
TRBJ2-3 | TRBD2 | 16 | TRBV6-1 | - | CASSDPSGETTDTQYF | TGTGCCAGCAGTGATCCTAGCGGGGAAACCACAGATACGCAGTATTTT
TRBJ1-1 | - | 14 | TRBV5-1 | - | CASSLVVGGTEAFF | TGTGCCAGCAGCTTGGTCGTAGGGGGAACTGAAGCTTTCTTT
TRBJ1-2 | TRBD1 | 15 | TRBV6-1 | - | CASSVGTEILYGYTF | TGTGCCAGCTCGGTCGGGACAGAGATCCTCTATGGCTACACCTTC
TRBJ1-6 | - | 15 | TRBV5-1 | - | CASSLQSNYNSPLHF | TGCGCCAGCAGCTTACAGTCAAACTATAATTCACCCCTCCACTTT
TRBJ2-7 | TRBD1 | 15 | TRBV7-2 | many | CASSYRDRGSYEQYF | TGTGCCAGCAGCTATCGGGACAGGGGTTCCTACGAGCAGTACTTC
TRBJ2-1 | TRBD2 | 14 | TRBV5-6 | few | CASRPGLAGNEQFF | TGTGCCAGCAGACCGGGACTAGCTGGCAATGAGCAGTTCTTC
TRBJ2-1 | TRBD2 | 15 | TRBV29-1 | - | CSVDGLADYYNEQFF | TGCAGCGTTGATGGACTAGCGGATTATTACAATGAGCAGTTCTTC
TRBJ1-2 | TRBD1 | 15 | TRBV2 | - | CASRPERGPGYGYTF | TGTGCCAGCAGACCCGAGAGGGGGCCGGGCTATGGCTACACCTTC
TRBJ2-1 | TRBD1 | 16 | TRBV29-1 | - | CSVPFSTGGASNVQFF | TGCAGCGTTCCCTTCTCGACAGGGGGCGCGAGTAATGTGCAGTTCTTC
TRBJ2-7 | TRBD1 | 16 | TRBV25-1 | few | CASSEYGQGRSYEQYF | TGTGCCAGCAGTGAATACGGACAGGGACGGTCCTACGAGCAGTACTTC
TRBJ1-2 | - | 15 | TRBV20-1 | few | CSARAPLGESGGYTF | TGCAGTGCTAGAGCTCCCCTCGGGGAATCGGGTGGCTACACCTTC
TRBJ2-2 | TRBD2 | 15 | TRBV12-3/TRBV12-4 | - | CASIPGLAETGELFF | TGTGCCAGCATTCCGGGACTAGCTGAAACCGGGGAGCTGTTTTTT
TRBJ2-6 | - | 16 | TRBV14 | - | CASHGRGASGANVLTF | TGTGCCAGCCATGGCAGGGGAGCAAGTGGGGCCAACGTCCTGACTTTC
TRBJ1-1 | TRBD1 | 16 | TRBV6-4 | - | CASSPHGGQGNTEAFF | TGTGCCAGCAGTCCCCACGGGGGACAGGGGAACACTGAAGCTTTCTTT
TRBJ2-7 | - | 16 | TRBV6-2/TRBV6-3 | - | CASSTYPSTSSYEQYF | TGTGCCAGCAGCACTTACCCTAGCACAAGCTCCTACGAGCAGTACTTC
TRBJ2-5 | - | 12 | TRBV28 | many | CASSALQETQYF | TGTGCCAGCAGTGCCCTCCAAGAGACCCAGTACTTC
TRBJ2-7 | - | 15 | TRBV14 | few | CASSQGLWASYEQYF | TGTGCCAGCAGCCAAGGCCTATGGGCGTCCTACGAGCAGTACTTC
TRBJ2-1 | TRBD2 | 15 | TRBV2 | - | CASTGASGSLNEQFF | TGTGCCTCGACAGGGGCTAGCGGGAGTCTCAATGAGCAGTTCTTC
TRBJ2-1 | TRBD2 | 13 | TRBV13 | - | CASSLVLAGEQFF | TGTGCCAGCAGCTTAGTTTTAGCGGGTGAGCAGTTCTTC
TRBJ2-5 | - | 14 | TRBV9 | - | CASTRRYSSYKQYF | TGTGCCAGCACCCGGAGGTACAGCTCCTACAAGCAGTACTTC
TRBJ2-1 | - | 13 | TRBV5-1 | few | CASSLMVDNEQFF | TGCGCCAGCAGCTTGATGGTGGACAATGAGCAGTTCTTC
TRBJ2-3 | - | 15 | TRBV2 | - | CASSGSQGVTDTQYF | TGTGCCAGCAGTGGGTCACAGGGAGTCACAGATACGCAGTATTTT
TRBJ1-3 | - | 12 | TRBV7-9 | - | CASRGFGNTIYF | TGTGCCAGCCGGGGGTTCGGAAACACCATATATTTT
TRBJ2-3 | - | 14 | TRBV11-3 | - | CASSPGEFKDTQYF | TGTGCCAGCAGCCCAGGGGAGTTCAAAGATACGCAGTATTTT
TRBJ1-2 | - | 13 | TRBV21-1 | few | CASSRFGGYGYTF | TGTGCCAGCAGCCGATTTGGGGGTTATGGCTACACCTTC
TRBJ2-1 | TRBD1 | 15 | TRBV2 | - | CASIFRDSPNNEQFF | TGTGCCAGCATTTTCCGGGACAGTCCTAATAATGAGCAGTTCTTC